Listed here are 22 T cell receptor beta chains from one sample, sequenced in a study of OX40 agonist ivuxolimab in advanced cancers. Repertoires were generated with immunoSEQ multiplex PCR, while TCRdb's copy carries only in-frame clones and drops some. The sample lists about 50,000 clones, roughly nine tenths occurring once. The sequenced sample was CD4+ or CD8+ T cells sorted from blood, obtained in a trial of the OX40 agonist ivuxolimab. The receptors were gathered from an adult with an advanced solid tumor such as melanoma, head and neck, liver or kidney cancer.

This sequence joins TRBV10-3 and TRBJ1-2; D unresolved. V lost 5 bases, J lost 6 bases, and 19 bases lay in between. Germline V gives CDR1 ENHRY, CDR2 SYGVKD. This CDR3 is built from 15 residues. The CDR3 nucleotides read TGTGCCATCAGTACCCTCGAGGGCTTGGGTAATGGCTACACCTTC. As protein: CAISTLEGLGNGYTF.

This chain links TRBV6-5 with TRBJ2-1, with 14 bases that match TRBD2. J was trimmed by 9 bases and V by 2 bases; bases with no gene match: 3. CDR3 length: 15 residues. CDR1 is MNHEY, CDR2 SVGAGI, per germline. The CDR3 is CASSYGTSGRGEQFF. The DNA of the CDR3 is TGTGCCAGCAGTTACGGGACTAGCGGGAGAGGTGAGCAGTTCTTC.

CDR3 region: CASSRGRMNTEAFF. The CDR3 region has the DNA TGTGCCAGCAGCAGAGGTCGCATGAACACTGAAGCTTTCTTT. The rearrangement uses TRBV5-4 and TRBJ1-1; D unclear. The CDR3 extends over 14 amino acids. V dropped 4 bases and J dropped 0 bases, with 10 bases sitting between them. The germline CDR1 and CDR2 sequences are SGHNT and YYREEE (reference sequence).

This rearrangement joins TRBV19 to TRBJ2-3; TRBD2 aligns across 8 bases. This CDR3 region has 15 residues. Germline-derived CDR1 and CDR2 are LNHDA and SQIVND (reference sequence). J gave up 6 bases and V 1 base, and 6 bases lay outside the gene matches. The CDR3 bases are TGTGCCAGTAGTATAGTTAGCGGGACGGGCGATACGCAGTATTTT. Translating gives CASSIVSGTGDTQYF.

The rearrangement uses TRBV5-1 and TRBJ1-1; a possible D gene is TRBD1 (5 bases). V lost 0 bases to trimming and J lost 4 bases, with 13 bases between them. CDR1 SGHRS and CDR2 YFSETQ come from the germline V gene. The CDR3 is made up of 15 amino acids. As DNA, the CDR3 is TGCGCCAGCAGCTTGGTCGGGGCGGTCGGCACTGAAGCTTTCTTT. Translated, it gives CASSLVGAVGTEAFF.

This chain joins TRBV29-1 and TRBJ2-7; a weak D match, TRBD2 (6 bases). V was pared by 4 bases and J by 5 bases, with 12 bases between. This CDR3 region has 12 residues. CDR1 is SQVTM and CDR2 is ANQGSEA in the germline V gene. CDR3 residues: CSVAEGRNEQYF. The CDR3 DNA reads TGCAGCGTTGCGGAAGGGAGGAACGAGCAGTACTTC.

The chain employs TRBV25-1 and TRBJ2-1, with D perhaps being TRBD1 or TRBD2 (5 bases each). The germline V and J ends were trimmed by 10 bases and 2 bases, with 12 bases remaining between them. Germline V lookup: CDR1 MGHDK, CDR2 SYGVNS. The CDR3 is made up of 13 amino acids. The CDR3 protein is CATNRDPYNEQFF. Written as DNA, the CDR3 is TGTGCCACCAACCGGGACCCCTACAATGAGCAGTTCTTC.

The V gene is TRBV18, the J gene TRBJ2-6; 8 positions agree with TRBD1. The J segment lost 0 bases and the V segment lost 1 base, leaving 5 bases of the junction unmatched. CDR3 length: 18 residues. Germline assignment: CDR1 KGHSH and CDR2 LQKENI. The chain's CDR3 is CASSPRGQVISGANVLTF. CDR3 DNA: TGTGCCAGCTCACCACGGGGACAGGTGATCTCTGGGGCCAACGTCCTGACTTTC.

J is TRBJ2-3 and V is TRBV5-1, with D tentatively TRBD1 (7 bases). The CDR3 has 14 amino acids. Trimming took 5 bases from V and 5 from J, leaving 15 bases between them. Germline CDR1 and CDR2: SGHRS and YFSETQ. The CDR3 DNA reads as TGCGCCAGCAGTTTAAGGGGGCGGGGAGATACGCAGTATTTT. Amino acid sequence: CASSLRGRGDTQYF.

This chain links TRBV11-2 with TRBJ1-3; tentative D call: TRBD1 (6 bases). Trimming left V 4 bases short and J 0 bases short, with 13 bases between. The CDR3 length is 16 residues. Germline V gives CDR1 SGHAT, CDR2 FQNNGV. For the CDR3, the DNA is TGTGCCAGCAGCTCCCCCAGACAGGTCTCTGGAAACACCATATATTTT. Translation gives CASSSPRQVSGNTIYF.

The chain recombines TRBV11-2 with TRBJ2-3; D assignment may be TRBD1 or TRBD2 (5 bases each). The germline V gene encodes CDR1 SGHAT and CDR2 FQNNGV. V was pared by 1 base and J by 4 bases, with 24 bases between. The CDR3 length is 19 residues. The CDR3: CASSLGPRGPTPLADTQYF. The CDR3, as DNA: TGTGCCAGCAGCTTAGGACCCCGGGGCCCTACACCATTGGCAGATACGCAGTATTTT. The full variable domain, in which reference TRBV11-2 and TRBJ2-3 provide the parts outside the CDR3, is EAGVAQSPRYKIIEKRQSVAFWCNPISGHATLYWYQQILGQGPKLLIQFQNNGVVDDSQLPKDRFSAERLKGVDSTLKIQPAKLEDSAVYLCASSLGPRGPTPLADTQYFGPGTRLTVL.

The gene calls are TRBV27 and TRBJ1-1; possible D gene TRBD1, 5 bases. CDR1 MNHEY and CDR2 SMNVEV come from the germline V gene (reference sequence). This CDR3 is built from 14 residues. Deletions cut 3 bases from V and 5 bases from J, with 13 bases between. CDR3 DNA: TGTGCCAGCAGTTTTTTGGGGGGAGGAACTGAAGCTTTCTTT. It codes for CASSFLGGGTEAFF.

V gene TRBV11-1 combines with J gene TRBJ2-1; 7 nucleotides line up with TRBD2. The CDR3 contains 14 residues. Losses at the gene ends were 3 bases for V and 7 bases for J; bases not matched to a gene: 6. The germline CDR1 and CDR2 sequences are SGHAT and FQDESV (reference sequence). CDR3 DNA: TGTGCCAGCAGCTTTATGGACGGGGGGAATGAGCAGTTCTTC. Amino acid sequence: CASSFMDGGNEQFF.

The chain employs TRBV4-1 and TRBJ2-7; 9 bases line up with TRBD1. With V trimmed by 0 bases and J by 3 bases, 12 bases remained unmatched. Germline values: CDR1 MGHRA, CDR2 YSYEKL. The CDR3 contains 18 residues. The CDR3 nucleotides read TGCGCCAGCAGCCAAGACCTATCCCGCGGGACAGGGCACTACGAGCAGTACTTC. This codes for CASSQDLSRGTGHYEQYF.

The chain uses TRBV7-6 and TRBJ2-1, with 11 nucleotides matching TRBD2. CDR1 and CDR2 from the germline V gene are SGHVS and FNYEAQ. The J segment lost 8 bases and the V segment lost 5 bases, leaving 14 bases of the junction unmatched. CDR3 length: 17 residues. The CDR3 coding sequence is TGTGCCAGCAGCAGTGGGGCCCTAGCGGGAGGAATCGATGAGCAGTTCTTC. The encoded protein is CASSSGALAGGIDEQFF.

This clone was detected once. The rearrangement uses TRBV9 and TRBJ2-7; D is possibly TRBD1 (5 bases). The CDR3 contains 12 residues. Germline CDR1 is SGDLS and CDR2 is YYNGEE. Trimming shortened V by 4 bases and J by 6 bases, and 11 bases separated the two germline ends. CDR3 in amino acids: CASSPHGAEQYF. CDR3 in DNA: TGTGCCAGCAGCCCCCATGGGGCCGAGCAGTACTTC.

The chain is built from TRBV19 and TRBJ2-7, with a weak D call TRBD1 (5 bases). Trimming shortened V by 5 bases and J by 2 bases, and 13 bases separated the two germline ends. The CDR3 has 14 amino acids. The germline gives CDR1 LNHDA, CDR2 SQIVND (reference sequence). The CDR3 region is CASSGRALPYEQYF. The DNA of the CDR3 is TGTGCCAGTAGTGGCAGGGCACTCCCCTACGAGCAGTACTTC.

The CDR3 DNA is TGCGCCAGCAGCTTGGGGTGGGGGCTGGAGACCCAGTACTTC. Its translation is CASSLGWGLETQYF. The rearrangement joins TRBV5-1 to TRBJ2-5; TRBD1 is a possible D gene (6 bases). The CDR3 totals 14 residues. CDR1 and CDR2 (germline): SGHRS, YFSETQ. Trimming cost V 0 bases and J 5 bases, with 11 bases left between them.

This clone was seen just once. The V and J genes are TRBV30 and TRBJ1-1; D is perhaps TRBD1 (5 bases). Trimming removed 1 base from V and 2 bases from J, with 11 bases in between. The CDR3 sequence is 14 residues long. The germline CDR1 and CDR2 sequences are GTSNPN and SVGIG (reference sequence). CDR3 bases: TGTGCCTGGAGTGAAGCAGGGTCAAACACTGAAGCTTTCTTT. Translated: CAWSEAGSNTEAFF.

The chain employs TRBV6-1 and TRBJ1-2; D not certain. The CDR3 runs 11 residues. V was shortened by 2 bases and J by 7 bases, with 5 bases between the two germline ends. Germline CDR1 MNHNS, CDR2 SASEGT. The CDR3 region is CASSELVGYTF. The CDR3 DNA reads TGTGCCAGCAGTGAATTGGTTGGCTACACCTTC.

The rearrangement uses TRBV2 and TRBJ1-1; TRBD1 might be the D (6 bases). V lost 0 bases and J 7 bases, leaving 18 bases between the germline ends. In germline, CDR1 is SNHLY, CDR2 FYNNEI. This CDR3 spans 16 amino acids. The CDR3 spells CASSEARHREFGEAFF. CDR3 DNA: TGTGCCAGCAGTGAAGCGCGCCACAGGGAGTTCGGTGAAGCTTTCTTT. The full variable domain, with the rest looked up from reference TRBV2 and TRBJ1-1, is EPEVTQTPSHQVTQMGQEVILRCVPISNHLYFYWYRQILGQKVEFLVSFYNNEISEKSEIFDDQFSVERPDGSNFTLKIRSTKLEDSAMYFCASSEARHREFGEAFFGQGTRLTVV.

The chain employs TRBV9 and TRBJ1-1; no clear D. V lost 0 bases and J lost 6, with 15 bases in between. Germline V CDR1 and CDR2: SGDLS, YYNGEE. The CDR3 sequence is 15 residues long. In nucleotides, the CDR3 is TGTGCCAGCAGCGTAGGTCTAGAGGGTGGCTCTGAAGCTTTCTTT. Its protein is CASSVGLEGGSEAFF.